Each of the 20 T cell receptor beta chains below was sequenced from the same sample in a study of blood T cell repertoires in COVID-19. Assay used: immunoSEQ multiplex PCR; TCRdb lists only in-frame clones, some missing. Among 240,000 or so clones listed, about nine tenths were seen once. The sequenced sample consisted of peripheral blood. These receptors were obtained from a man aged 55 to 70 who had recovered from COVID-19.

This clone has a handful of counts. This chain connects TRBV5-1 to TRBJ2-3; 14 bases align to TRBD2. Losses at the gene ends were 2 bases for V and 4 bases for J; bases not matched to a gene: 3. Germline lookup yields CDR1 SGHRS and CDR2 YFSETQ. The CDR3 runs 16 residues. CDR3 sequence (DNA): TGCGCCAGCAGCTTCGGGACTAGCGGGGGTGCAGATACGCAGTATTTT. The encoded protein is CASSFGTSGGADTQYF. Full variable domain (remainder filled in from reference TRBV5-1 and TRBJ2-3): KAGVTQTPRYLIKTRGQQVTLSCSPISGHRSVSWYQQTPGQGLQFLFEYFSETQRNKGNFPGRFSGRQFSNSRSEMNVSTLELGDSALYLCASSFGTSGGADTQYFGPGTRLTVL.

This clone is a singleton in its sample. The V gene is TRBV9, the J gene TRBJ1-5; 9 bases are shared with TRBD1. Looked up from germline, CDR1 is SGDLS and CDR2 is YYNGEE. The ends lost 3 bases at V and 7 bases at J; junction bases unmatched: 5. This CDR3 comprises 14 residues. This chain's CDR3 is CASSEQGAEQPQHF. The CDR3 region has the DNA TGTGCCAGCAGCGAACAGGGGGCTGAGCAGCCCCAGCATTTT.

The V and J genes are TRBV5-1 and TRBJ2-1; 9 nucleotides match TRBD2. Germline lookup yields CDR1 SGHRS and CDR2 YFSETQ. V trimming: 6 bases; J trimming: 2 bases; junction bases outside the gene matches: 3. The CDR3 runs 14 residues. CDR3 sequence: CASKLAGPYNEQFF. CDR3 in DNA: TGCGCCAGCAAACTAGCGGGCCCCTACAATGAGCAGTTCTTC. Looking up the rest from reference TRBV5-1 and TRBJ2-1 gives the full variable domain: KAGVTQTPRYLIKTRGQQVTLSCSPISGHRSVSWYQQTPGQGLQFLFEYFSETQRNKGNFPGRFSGRQFSNSRSEMNVSTLELGDSALYLCASKLAGPYNEQFFGPGTRLTVL.

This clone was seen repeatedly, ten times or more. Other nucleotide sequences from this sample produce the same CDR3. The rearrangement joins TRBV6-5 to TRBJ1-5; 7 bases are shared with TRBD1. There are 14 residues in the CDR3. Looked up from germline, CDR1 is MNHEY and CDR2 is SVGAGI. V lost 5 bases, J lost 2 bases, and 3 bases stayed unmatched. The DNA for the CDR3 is TGTGCCAGCAGTCGAGACAGGGGCAATCAGCCCCAGCATTTT. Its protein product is CASSRDRGNQPQHF.

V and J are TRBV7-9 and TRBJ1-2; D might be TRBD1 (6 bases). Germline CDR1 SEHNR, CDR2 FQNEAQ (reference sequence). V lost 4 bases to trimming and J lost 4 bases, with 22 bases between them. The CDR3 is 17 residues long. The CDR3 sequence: CASSSTFAQGSFYGYTF. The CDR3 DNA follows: TGTGCCAGCAGCTCCACCTTTGCACAGGGCTCATTCTATGGCTACACCTTC.

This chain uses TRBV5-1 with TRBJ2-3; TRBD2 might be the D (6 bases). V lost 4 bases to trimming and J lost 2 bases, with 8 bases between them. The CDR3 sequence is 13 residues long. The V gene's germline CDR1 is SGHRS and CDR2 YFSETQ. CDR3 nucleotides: TGCGCCAGCAGCCGGCGGGACACAGATACGCAGTATTTT. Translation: CASSRRDTDTQYF.

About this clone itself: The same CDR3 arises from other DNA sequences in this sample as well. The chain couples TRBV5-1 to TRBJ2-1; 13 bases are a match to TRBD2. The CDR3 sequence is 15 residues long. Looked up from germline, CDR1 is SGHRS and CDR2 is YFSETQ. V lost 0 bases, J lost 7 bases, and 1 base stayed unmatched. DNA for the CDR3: TGCGCCAGCAGCTTGGCACTAGCGGGGGGGAATGAGCAGTTCTTC. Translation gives CASSLALAGGNEQFF.

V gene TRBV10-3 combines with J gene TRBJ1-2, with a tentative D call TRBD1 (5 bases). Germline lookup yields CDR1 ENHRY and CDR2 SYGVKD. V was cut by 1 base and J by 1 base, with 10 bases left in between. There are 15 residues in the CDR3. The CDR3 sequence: CAISEWQGHNYGYTF. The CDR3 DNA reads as TGTGCCATCAGTGAGTGGCAGGGCCATAACTATGGCTACACCTTC.

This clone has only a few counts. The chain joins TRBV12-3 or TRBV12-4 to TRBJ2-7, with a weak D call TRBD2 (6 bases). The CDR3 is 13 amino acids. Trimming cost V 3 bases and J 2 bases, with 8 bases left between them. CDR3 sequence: CASSFSGTYEQYF. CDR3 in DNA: TGTGCCAGCAGTTTTAGCGGTACCTACGAGCAGTACTTC.

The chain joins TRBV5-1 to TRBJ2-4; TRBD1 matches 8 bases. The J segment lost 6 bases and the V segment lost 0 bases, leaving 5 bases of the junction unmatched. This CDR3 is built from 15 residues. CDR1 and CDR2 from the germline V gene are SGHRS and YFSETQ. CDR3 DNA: TGCGCCAGCAGCTTGGATCCCCAGGGGGCAAACATTCAGTACTTC. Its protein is CASSLDPQGANIQYF. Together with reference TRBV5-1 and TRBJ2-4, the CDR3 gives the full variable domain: KAGVTQTPRYLIKTRGQQVTLSCSPISGHRSVSWYQQTPGQGLQFLFEYFSETQRNKGNFPGRFSGRQFSNSRSEMNVSTLELGDSALYLCASSLDPQGANIQYFGAGTRLSVL.

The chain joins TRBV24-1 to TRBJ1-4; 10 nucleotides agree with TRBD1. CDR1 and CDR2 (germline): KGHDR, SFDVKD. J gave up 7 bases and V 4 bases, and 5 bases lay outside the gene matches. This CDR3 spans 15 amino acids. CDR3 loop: CATSDWDRGGEKLFF. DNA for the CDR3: TGTGCCACCAGTGACTGGGACAGGGGAGGTGAAAAACTGTTTTTT.

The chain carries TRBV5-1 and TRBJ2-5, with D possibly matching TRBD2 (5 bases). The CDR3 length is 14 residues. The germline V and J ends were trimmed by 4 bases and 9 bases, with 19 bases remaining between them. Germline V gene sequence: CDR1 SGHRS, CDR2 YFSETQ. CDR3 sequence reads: CASSLSTGYGAQYF. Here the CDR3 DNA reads TGCGCCAGCAGCCTTTCAACCGGGTACGGGGCCCAGTACTTC.

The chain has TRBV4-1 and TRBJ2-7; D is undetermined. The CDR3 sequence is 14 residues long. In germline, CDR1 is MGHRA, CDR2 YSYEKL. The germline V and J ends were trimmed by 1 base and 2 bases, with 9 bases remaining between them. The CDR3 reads CASSQVGSPYEQYF. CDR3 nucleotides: TGCGCCAGCAGCCAAGTGGGCAGCCCCTACGAGCAGTACTTC.

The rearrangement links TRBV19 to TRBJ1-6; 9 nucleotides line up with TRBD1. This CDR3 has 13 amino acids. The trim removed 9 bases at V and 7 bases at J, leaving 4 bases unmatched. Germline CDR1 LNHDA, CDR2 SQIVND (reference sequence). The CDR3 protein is CASNDRGNSPLHF. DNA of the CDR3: TGTGCCAGCAACGACAGGGGGAATTCACCCCTCCACTTT.

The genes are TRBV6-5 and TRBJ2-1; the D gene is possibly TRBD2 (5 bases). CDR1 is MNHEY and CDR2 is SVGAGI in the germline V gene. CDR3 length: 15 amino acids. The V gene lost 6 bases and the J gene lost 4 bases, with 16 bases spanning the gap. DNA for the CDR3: TGTGCCAGCAGCGGGCTTAGCGAGGTTTACAATGAGCAGTTCTTC. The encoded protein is CASSGLSEVYNEQFF.

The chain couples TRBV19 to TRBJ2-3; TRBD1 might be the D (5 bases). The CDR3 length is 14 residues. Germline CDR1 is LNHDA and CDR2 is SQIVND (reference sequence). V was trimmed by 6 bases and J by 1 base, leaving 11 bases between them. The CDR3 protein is CASSKDTGTDTQYF. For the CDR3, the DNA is TGTGCCAGTAGCAAGGACACGGGCACAGATACGCAGTATTTT.

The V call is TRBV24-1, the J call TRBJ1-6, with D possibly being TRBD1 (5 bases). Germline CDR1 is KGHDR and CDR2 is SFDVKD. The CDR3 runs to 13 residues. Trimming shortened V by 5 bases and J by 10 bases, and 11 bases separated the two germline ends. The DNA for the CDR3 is TGTGCCACCAGTGCCACCGGGGGGTCACCCCTCCACTTT. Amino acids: CATSATGGSPLHF.

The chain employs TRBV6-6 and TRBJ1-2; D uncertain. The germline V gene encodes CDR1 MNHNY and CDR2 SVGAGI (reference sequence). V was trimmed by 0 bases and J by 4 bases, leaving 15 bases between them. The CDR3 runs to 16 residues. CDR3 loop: CASSYSSTEVRYGYTF. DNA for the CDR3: TGTGCCAGCAGTTACTCGAGTACCGAGGTACGCTATGGCTACACCTTC.

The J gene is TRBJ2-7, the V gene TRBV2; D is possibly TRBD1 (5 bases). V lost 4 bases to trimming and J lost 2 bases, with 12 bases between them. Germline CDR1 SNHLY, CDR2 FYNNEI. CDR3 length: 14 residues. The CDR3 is CASSVGRDAYEQYF. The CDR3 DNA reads TGTGCCAGCAGTGTGGGGCGCGACGCCTACGAGCAGTACTTC.

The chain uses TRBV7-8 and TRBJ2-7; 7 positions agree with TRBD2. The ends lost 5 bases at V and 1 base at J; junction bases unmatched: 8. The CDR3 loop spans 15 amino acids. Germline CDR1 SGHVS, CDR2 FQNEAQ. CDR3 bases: TGTGCCAGCAGCCTCTCGCTAGCGGCGTCCTACGAGCAGTACGTC. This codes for CASSLSLAASYEQYV.